Below, 7 T cell receptor beta chains from the same sample are listed, as sequenced in a study of memory CD4+ T cells and cytomegalovirus serostatus. Repertoires were generated with immunoSEQ multiplex PCR, while TCRdb's copy carries only in-frame clones and drops some. The repertoire holds about 60,000 clones, with 82% as singletons. Single viable CD3+CD4+CD8-CD45RO+ cells were sorted as the memory CD4+ T cells. Sequencing input: memory CD4+ T cells from blood. The receptors come from an adult in good health and CMV-seronegative. Some clones in this sample may be carry-over from other donors' samples.

The chain carries TRBV6-6 and TRBJ1-3; D remains ambiguous. Trimming stripped 6 bases from V and 4 bases from J, with 13 bases between. Germline V gives CDR1 MNHNY, CDR2 SVGAGI (reference sequence). The CDR3 sequence is 14 residues long. The CDR3 reads CASRTSTTGNTIYF. The CDR3 region has the DNA TGTGCCAGCAGAACTTCAACTACCGGAAACACCATATATTTT.

There are a few counts of this clone. V and J are TRBV28 and TRBJ2-3; 13 bases fit TRBD2. After removal of 4 bases from V and 2 bases from J, the junction contained 3 bases not matched to a gene. CDR3 length equals 16 residues. Germline V CDR1 and CDR2: MDHEN, SYDVKM. The CDR3 here is CASSSGLAGYTDTQYF. The CDR3, as DNA: TGTGCCAGCAGTTCGGGACTAGCGGGGTACACAGATACGCAGTATTTT.

The chain has TRBV19 and TRBJ2-7; D is undetermined. Trimming shortened V by 2 bases and J by 3 bases, and 8 bases separated the two germline ends. The CDR3 has 13 amino acids. Per the germline V gene, CDR1 is LNHDA and CDR2 is SQIVND (reference sequence). CDR3 nucleotides: TGTGCCAGTAGTATAACGGACCTCTACGAGCAGTACTTC. Residues: CASSITDLYEQYF.

J is TRBJ1-2 and V is TRBV5-1; D is perhaps TRBD1 (6 bases). Germline V gene lookup returns CDR1 SGHRS and CDR2 YFSETQ. V was pared by 1 base and J by 8 bases, with 9 bases between. The CDR3 is 12 amino acids. This CDR3 is CASSLQGNGYTF. The CDR3 nucleotides read TGCGCCAGCAGCTTGCAGGGGAACGGCTACACCTTC.

The chain has TRBV2 and TRBJ1-5; D call uncertain. Germline CDR1 reads SNHLY; CDR2 reads FYNNEI. Trimming removed 5 bases at V and 2 bases at J, with 10 bases between. The CDR3 is 14 amino acids. The CDR3: CASSQNPGNQPQHF. The CDR3, as DNA: TGTGCCAGCAGTCAGAACCCGGGCAATCAGCCCCAGCATTTT.

V and J are TRBV18 and TRBJ1-5, with D perhaps TRBD1 (6 bases). The CDR3 is made up of 13 amino acids. The germline V gene has CDR1 KGHSH and CDR2 LQKENI. V gave up 6 bases and J gave up 5 bases, with 11 bases separating them. The CDR3 is CASSRDTYQPQHF. In DNA, the CDR3 is TGTGCCAGCTCGAGGGACACGTATCAGCCCCAGCATTTT.

J is TRBJ1-2 and V is TRBV29-1, with a weak D call TRBD1 (5 bases). This CDR3 contains 12 residues. CDR1 is SQVTM, CDR2 ANQGSEA, per germline. The ends were cut back, 4 bases at V and 6 bases at J, with 12 bases in the middle. The CDR3 DNA reads TGCAGCGTTGGGGGGGGAGGGGATGGCTACACCTTC. It translates to CSVGGGGDGYTF.